The 5 T cell receptor beta chains in this list originate from one sample, sequenced in a study of blood T cell repertoires in COVID-19. Assay used: immunoSEQ multiplex PCR; TCRdb lists only in-frame clones, some missing. The table shows 110,000 to 150,000 clones, with approximately 80% occurring only once. Sequences were obtained from PBMCs or T cells enriched from blood (not recorded which). The receptor source for this set is a woman aged 50 to 60 who had recovered from COVID-19.

This clone came up once. The chain employs TRBV27 and TRBJ2-5, with TRBD2 matching 10 bases. V shed 6 bases, J shed 5 bases, and the junction held 12 bases outside the gene matches. The germline gives CDR1 MNHEY, CDR2 SMNVEV (reference sequence). This CDR3 is built from 16 residues. The CDR3 loop reads CASSPAVAGGRETQYF. The CDR3 DNA reads as TGTGCCAGCAGCCCAGCTGTAGCGGGGGGCAGGGAGACCCAGTACTTC.

Here the CDR3 reads CARADSYDEQFF. As DNA, the CDR3 is TGTGCCAGGGCCGACAGTTACGATGAGCAGTTCTTC. The chain employs TRBV2 and TRBJ2-1; a possible D gene is TRBD1 (5 bases). Germline-derived CDR1 and CDR2 are SNHLY and FYNNEI. The ends were cut back, 9 bases at V and 8 bases at J, with 14 bases in the middle. The CDR3 loop spans 12 amino acids. Combining the CDR3 with reference TRBV2 and TRBJ2-1 gives the whole variable domain EPEVTQTPSHQVTQMGQEVILRCVPISNHLYFYWYRQILGQKVEFLVSFYNNEISEKSEIFDDQFSVERPDGSNFTLKIRSTKLEDSAMYFCARADSYDEQFFGPGTRLTVL.

The chain uses TRBV18 and TRBJ2-1, with D possibly being TRBD2 (6 bases). Deletions cut 0 bases from V and 5 bases from J, with 8 bases between. The length of the CDR3 is 14 residues. CDR1 is KGHSH and CDR2 is LQKENI in the germline V gene. Written as DNA, the CDR3 is TGTGCCAGCTCACCACCGGGCGGGGACAATGAGCAGTTCTTC. Translating gives CASSPPGGDNEQFF.

The chain recombines TRBV2 with TRBJ2-7; the D gene is possibly TRBD2 (6 bases). V was shortened by 0 bases and J by 4 bases, with 13 bases between the two germline ends. Germline V gene data show CDR1 as SNHLY and CDR2 as FYNNEI. The CDR3 totals 15 residues. CDR3 sequence (DNA): TGTGCCAGCAGTGAAGCTCTAGGGAGGAATTACGAGCAGTACGTC. This gives the protein CASSEALGRNYEQYV.

V usage is TRBV29-1 and J usage is TRBJ2-4; no reliable D call. Germline V gene data show CDR1 as SQVTM and CDR2 as ANQGSEA. Trimming shortened V by 4 bases and J by 8 bases, and 15 bases separated the two germline ends. The CDR3 has 13 amino acids. The DNA of the CDR3 is TGCAGCGTTGGGTCGGGTTATCGTGACATTCAGTACTTC. It encodes CSVGSGYRDIQYF.